Below, 23 T cell receptor beta chains from the same sample are listed, as sequenced in a study of T-cell reconstitution after alpha-beta-depleted transplantation in children. Using unique molecular identifiers, the investigators prepared the TCRbeta library. Each CDR3 protein gets one entry after TCRdb re-called the PCR reads with MiXCR. The table records approximately 520,000 distinct CDR3 sequences, about 33% of them present only once. This specimen consisted of PBMCs from the stem cell graft donor, obtained from the stem cell graft. These receptors all stem from a human donor who donated a stem cell graft to a child with aplastic anemia.

The chain couples TRBV18 to TRBJ2-2; possibly TRBD1 for D (5 bases). The CDR3 loop spans 14 amino acids. Germline CDR1 reads KGHSH; CDR2 reads LQKENI. Trimming stripped 6 bases from V and 0 bases from J, with 8 bases between. CDR3 coding DNA: TGTGCCAGCTCGGACACCTCGAACACCGGGGAGCTGTTTTTT. It specifies CASSDTSNTGELFF.

The chain links TRBV28 to TRBJ1-5; possibly TRBD1 for D (6 bases). Looked up from germline, CDR1 is MDHEN and CDR2 is SYDVKM. V shed 7 bases and J shed 3 bases, with 10 bases lying between them. This CDR3 is 13 amino acids long. Here the CDR3 DNA reads TGTGCCAGCATCACAGGGTCCAATCAGCCCCAGCATTTT. Its translation is CASITGSNQPQHF. The variable domain in full, completed from reference TRBV28 and TRBJ1-5, reads DVKVTQSSRYLVKRTGEKVFLECVQDMDHENMFWYRQDPGLGLRLIYFSYDVKMKEKGDIPEGYSVSREKKERFSLILESASTNQTSMYLCASITGSNQPQHFGDGTRLSIL.

The rearrangement uses TRBV29-1 and TRBJ2-5; TRBD1 matches 10 bases. CDR1 is SQVTM, CDR2 ANQGSEA, per germline. Germline trimming cut 7 bases from V and 5 bases from J; bases unmatched to any gene: 7. This CDR3 comprises 13 residues. This CDR3 is CSGSTGGSETQYF. Here the CDR3 DNA reads TGCAGCGGCTCGACAGGGGGCAGTGAGACCCAGTACTTC. The full variable domain, completed using reference TRBV29-1 and TRBJ2-5, is SAVISQKPSRDICQRGTSLTIQCQVDSQVTMMFWYRQQPGQSLTLIATANQGSEATYESGFVIDKFPISRPNLTFSTLTVSNMSPEDSSIYLCSGSTGGSETQYFGPGTRLLVL.

This CDR3 is CASSRKTSGSYNEQFF. Here the CDR3 DNA reads TGTGCCAGCAGCCGGAAGACTAGCGGCTCCTACAATGAGCAGTTCTTC. This chain links TRBV5-6 with TRBJ2-1, with TRBD2 matching over 9 bases. The V and J ends lost 4 bases and 0 bases, in that order; junction bases with no gene match: 5. Per germline, CDR1 SGHDT and CDR2 YYEEEE. The CDR3 totals 16 residues.

This clonotype occurred a few times. The chain links TRBV19 to TRBJ1-5; D is unresolved. The V gene lost 5 bases and the J gene lost 7 bases, with 6 bases spanning the gap. CDR1 is LNHDA, CDR2 SQIVND, per germline (reference sequence). The CDR3 consists of 11 residues. In DNA, the CDR3 is TGTGCCAGTAGTGACATCCAGCCCCAGCATTTT. Translating it yields CASSDIQPQHF. Full variable domain (rest looked up from reference TRBV19 and TRBJ1-5): DGGITQSPKYLFRKEGQNVTLSCEQNLNHDAMYWYRQDPGQGLRLIYYSQIVNDFQKGDIAEGYSVSREKKESFPLTVTSAQKNPTAFYLCASSDIQPQHFGDGTRLSIL.

The CDR3 region is CASWPGLQGIEQYF. The CDR3 DNA reads as TGTGCCAGTTGGCCGGGACTCCAGGGGATCGAGCAGTACTTC. This sequence joins TRBV28 and TRBJ2-7, with D perhaps assigned TRBD1 or TRBD2 (6 bases each). Germline CDR1 MDHEN, CDR2 SYDVKM. The V and J ends lost 9 bases and 6 bases respectively, with 21 bases between them. This CDR3 region has 14 residues. The whole variable domain, filled in from reference TRBV28 and TRBJ2-7, reads DVKVTQSSRYLVKRTGEKVFLECVQDMDHENMFWYRQDPGLGLRLIYFSYDVKMKEKGDIPEGYSVSREKKERFSLILESASTNQTSMYLCASWPGLQGIEQYFGPGTRLTVT.

The chain uses TRBV11-3 and TRBJ1-4; 7 nucleotides line up with TRBD1. The CDR3 contains 13 residues. J gave up 4 bases and V 8 bases, and 4 bases lay outside the gene matches. CDR1 is SGHNT, CDR2 YENEEA, per germline. The CDR3 sequence: CASAGQYNEKLFF. Written as DNA, the CDR3 is TGTGCCAGCGCGGGACAGTATAATGAAAAACTGTTTTTT.

This clonotype was recorded a few times. The genes are TRBV7-2 and TRBJ2-5, with D maybe TRBD1 (6 bases). There are 16 residues in the CDR3. Between the trimmed V and J ends, which lost 1 base and 2 bases, there was a span of 14 bases. CDR1 is SGHTA, CDR2 FQGNSA, per germline. CDR3 in amino acids: CASSLEGRGPQETQYF. In DNA form, the CDR3 reads TGTGCCAGCAGCTTAGAGGGCAGGGGTCCTCAAGAGACCCAGTACTTC.

This clonotype was observed a handful of times. The chain joins TRBV7-2 to TRBJ2-2, with D perhaps assigned TRBD1 or TRBD2 (5 bases each). Germline loops: CDR1 SGHTA, CDR2 FQGNSA. The length of the CDR3 is 15 residues. Deletions cut 1 base from V and 7 bases from J, with 13 bases between. CDR3 residues: CASSLVQRGGGELFF. The CDR3 nucleotides are TGTGCCAGCAGCTTAGTCCAGAGGGGTGGCGGGGAGCTGTTTTTT.

The chain employs TRBV27 and TRBJ1-5; D is ambiguous. Germline V gene lookup returns CDR1 MNHEY and CDR2 SMNVEV (reference sequence). CDR3 length: 14 residues. The V end lost 1 base, the J end lost 0 bases, and 4 bases lay between the germline ends. The CDR3 DNA is TGTGCCAGCAGTTTATACAGTAGCAATCAGCCCCAGCATTTT. This codes for CASSLYSSNQPQHF.

The gene calls are TRBV6-2 or TRBV6-3 and TRBJ2-2; D is perhaps TRBD2 (6 bases). The CDR3 is 16 amino acids. The V end was cut by 6 bases, the J end by 3 bases, with 17 bases between. Germline CDR1 and CDR2: MNHEY and SVGEGT. Written as DNA, the CDR3 is TGTGCCAGCAGCTCCCCCGGGGGTTCGGACACCGGGGAGCTGTTTTTT. Amino acid sequence: CASSSPGGSDTGELFF.

V usage is TRBV4-2 and J usage is TRBJ1-5; D is ambiguous. The length of the CDR3 is 16 residues. Germline V lookup: CDR1 LGHNA, CDR2 YNFKEQ. Trimming removed 1 base at V and 3 bases at J, with 13 bases between. The CDR3 loop is CASSQGGSGNNQPQHF. The CDR3 DNA follows: TGTGCCAGCAGCCAAGGAGGGAGCGGGAACAATCAGCCCCAGCATTTT.

DNA for the CDR3: TGTGCCTGGAGTACAATAGCGGTCCCGGGTACGCAGTATTTT. It encodes CAWSTIAVPGTQYF. The J gene is TRBJ2-3, the V gene TRBV30; TRBD2 might be the D (6 bases). The CDR3 loop spans 14 amino acids. The germline V and J ends were trimmed by 2 bases and 8 bases, with 17 bases remaining between them. CDR1 is GTSNPN, CDR2 SVGIG, per germline (reference sequence).

This clonotype was counted a few times. This chain links TRBV5-4 with TRBJ2-7; D may be TRBD1 (5 bases). The CDR3 runs 13 residues. Trimming shortened V by 4 bases and J by 1 base, and 9 bases separated the two germline ends. From germline, CDR1 is SGHNT and CDR2 YYREEE (reference sequence). DNA of the CDR3: TGTGCCAGCAGCGCGGACATGTCCTACGAGCAGTACTTC. Translating gives CASSADMSYEQYF.

The genes are TRBV5-1 and TRBJ2-1, with 11 bases fitting TRBD2. The CDR3 consists of 15 residues. The V gene's germline CDR1 is SGHRS and CDR2 YFSETQ. The V and J ends lost 0 bases and 10 bases, in that order; junction bases with no gene match: 6. The CDR3 DNA reads as TGCGCCAGCAGCTTGGCCCTAGCGGGAGGAATGGAGCAGTTCTTC. It translates to CASSLALAGGMEQFF.

The rearrangement joins TRBV4-3 to TRBJ2-2; D perhaps matches TRBD1 (5 bases). Germline V lookup: CDR1 LGHNA, CDR2 YSLEER. With 2 bases removed from V and 0 bases from J, the gap between germline ends came to 16 bases. The CDR3 runs to 18 residues. Here the CDR3 reads CASSQFSTGSANTGELFF. The CDR3 DNA sequence: TGCGCCAGCAGCCAATTCTCCACAGGTTCCGCGAACACCGGGGAGCTGTTTTTT.

The gene calls are TRBV5-6 and TRBJ2-2; D possibly corresponds to TRBD2 (7 bases). Germline CDR1 is SGHDT and CDR2 is YYEEEE. Trimming shortened V by 3 bases and J by 5 bases, and 17 bases separated the two germline ends. The CDR3 is 16 amino acids. DNA for the CDR3: TGTGCCAGCAGCTACGACGGGGGGCGGTCAACCGGGGAGCTGTTTTTT. Translated: CASSYDGGRSTGELFF.

J is TRBJ2-3 and V is TRBV5-1, with D possibly matching TRBD2 (6 bases). Germline loops: CDR1 SGHRS, CDR2 YFSETQ. The CDR3 totals 19 residues. Trimming removed 0 bases from V and 2 bases from J, with 22 bases in between. The CDR3 DNA is TGCGCCAGCAGCTTGGTTCAGCGTGGAGGGGTAGTGAACACAGATACGCAGTATTTT. Its translation: CASSLVQRGGVVNTDTQYF.

The chain has TRBV27 and TRBJ1-2; 8 bases are shared with TRBD1. The CDR3 is 15 amino acids. V lost 2 bases, J lost 4 bases, and 6 bases stayed unmatched. Germline CDR1 is MNHEY and CDR2 is SMNVEV (reference sequence). The CDR3 DNA reads TGTGCCAGCAGTTTAGGCTCGACAGGGGTCTATGGCTACACCTTC. This codes for CASSLGSTGVYGYTF.

The chain links TRBV5-1 to TRBJ1-1, with D unclear. The length of the CDR3 is 15 residues. Germline-derived CDR1 and CDR2 are SGHRS and YFSETQ. The V end was cut by 5 bases, the J end by 1 base, with 15 bases between. The CDR3 protein is CASSRDGNGNTEAFF. CDR3 DNA sequence: TGCGCCAGCAGTAGAGACGGAAATGGGAACACTGAAGCTTTCTTT.

V is TRBV7-9 and J is TRBJ1-1; possibly TRBD1 for D (6 bases). Germline values: CDR1 SEHNR, CDR2 FQNEAQ (reference sequence). The V and J ends lost 5 bases and 5 bases respectively, with 18 bases between them. The length of the CDR3 is 15 residues. CDR3 sequence: CASSLVQGFGTEAFF. The CDR3 nucleotides read TGTGCCAGCAGCCTCGTCCAGGGGTTCGGGACTGAAGCTTTCTTT.

The chain uses TRBV5-1 and TRBJ2-5; 10 bases match TRBD2. V trimming: 0 bases; J trimming: 6 bases; junction bases outside the gene matches: 5. The CDR3 runs 15 residues. Per the germline V gene, CDR1 is SGHRS and CDR2 is YFSETQ. CDR3 bases: TGCGCCAGCAGCTTGGCTAGCGGGAGAGGGCAGACCCAGTACTTC. Translating it yields CASSLASGRGQTQYF.

V and J are TRBV2 and TRBJ1-5; tentative D call: TRBD1 (5 bases). Trimming cost V 5 bases and J 6 bases, with 14 bases left between them. Per the germline V gene, CDR1 is SNHLY and CDR2 is FYNNEI. This CDR3 comprises 14 residues. The CDR3 DNA reads as TGTGCCAGCAGTTCTCCGCAGGGTAGTCAGCCCCAGCATTTT. This encodes CASSSPQGSQPQHF.